The 10 T cell receptor beta chains below were found in one sample sequenced in a study of human T cells and chemical hapten exposure. Using its own MiXCR run on the RACE reads, TCRdb lists one record per CDR3 protein. The sample has about 34,000 distinct CDR3 sequences, around 5.5% seen once. Time point denoted: healthy volunteer bleed at 6 weeks. Unfractionated whole blood served as the source for total RNA extraction. Sequencing used whole blood. The receptors shown here come from a human donor in good health. Some clones in this sample may be carry-over from other donors' samples.

In this sample, this clonotype turned up many times. V gene TRBV12-3 or TRBV12-4 combines with J gene TRBJ1-2; D gene ambiguous. There are 11 residues in the CDR3. V lost 8 bases to trimming and J lost 3 bases, with 7 bases between them. The CDR3 DNA follows: TGTGCCAGCCGCCTGGACTATGGCTACACCTTC. This codes for CASRLDYGYTF.

This clonotype was counted many times. The chain is built from TRBV2 and TRBJ2-3, with 8 bases that match TRBD2. The ends lost 0 bases at V and 5 bases at J; junction bases unmatched: 4. This CDR3 is built from 15 residues. Looked up from germline, CDR1 is SNHLY and CDR2 is FYNNEI. CDR3 bases: TGTGCCAGCAGTGAAGCCGCGGGGGGCGTAGATACGCAGTATTTT. As protein: CASSEAAGGVDTQYF.

This clonotype was detected many times. The chain has TRBV12-3 or TRBV12-4 and TRBJ2-7, with D perhaps matching TRBD2 (6 bases). The CDR3 contains 14 residues. V was clipped by 6 bases and J by 2 bases, with 14 bases between them. CDR3 bases: TGTGCCAGCAGCCCACCTAGCGTTGCCTACGAGCAGTACTTC. Encoded protein: CASSPPSVAYEQYF.

In its sample, this clonotype was seen many times. The chain joins TRBV20-1 to TRBJ2-5, with D possibly being TRBD2 (6 bases). This CDR3 is 15 amino acids long. Trimming removed 0 bases at V and 5 bases at J, with 16 bases between. CDR1 is DFQATT and CDR2 is SNEGSKA in the germline V gene (reference sequence). The CDR3: CSARELGGVLETQYF. The CDR3 nucleotides read TGCAGTGCTAGAGAGCTCGGAGGGGTCCTGGAGACCCAGTACTTC.

The table lists this clonotype with a few counts. V and J are TRBV20-1 and TRBJ1-1; D is ambiguous. CDR3 length: 14 amino acids. CDR1 DFQATT and CDR2 SNEGSKA come from the germline V gene (reference sequence). V lost 7 bases and J lost 5, with 20 bases in between. The CDR3 spells CSVSGAGMGTEAFF. Written as DNA, the CDR3 is TGCAGTGTGTCAGGTGCGGGGATGGGGACTGAAGCTTTCTTT.

This clonotype was counted many times. CDR3 DNA: TGTGCCCCCTGGGAGCAGTACTTC. This gives the protein CAPWEQYF. The genes are TRBV21-1 and TRBJ2-7; no check of the table's D call, TRBD1, against the DNA was made. TRBV21-1 is a documented pseudogene. The CDR3 consists of 8 residues.

The gene calls are TRBV29-1 and TRBJ2-5; a weak D match, TRBD1 (6 bases). Germline V lookup: CDR1 SQVTM, CDR2 ANQGSEA. This CDR3 is built from 12 residues. V was cut by 4 bases and J by 0 bases, with 6 bases left in between. The CDR3 DNA follows: TGCAGCGTTGGGGACAACCAAGAGACCCAGTACTTC. Amino acids: CSVGDNQETQYF.

In its sample, this clonotype was seen many times. The chain is built from TRBV20-1 and TRBJ1-2; 8 positions match TRBD1. V was clipped by 2 bases and J by 0 bases; unmatched bases: 11. Germline V gene sequence: CDR1 DFQATT, CDR2 SNEGSKA (reference sequence). The CDR3 is 17 residues long. CDR3 region: CSARWDRPTGANYGYTF. CDR3 coding DNA: TGCAGTGCTAGATGGGACAGGCCTACTGGTGCTAACTATGGCTACACCTTC.

This clonotype was picked up many times. The rearrangement uses TRBV12-5 and TRBJ1-1; D may be TRBD1 (5 bases). Germline-derived CDR1 and CDR2 are LGHNT and FRNRAP. The CDR3 covers 16 residues. V lost 0 bases and J lost 1, with 12 bases in between. The CDR3 is CASGLVLVTANTEAFF. The DNA for the CDR3 is TGTGCTAGTGGTTTGGTACTTGTGACAGCGAACACTGAAGCTTTCTTT.

CDR3 sequence: CASSKDGFNTEAFF. CDR3 nucleotides: TGTGCCAGCAGTAAAGACGGATTTAACACTGAAGCTTTCTTT. The chain joins TRBV6-2 or TRBV6-3 to TRBJ1-1; no definite D call. The CDR3 length is 14 residues. The germline V gene has CDR1 MNHEY and CDR2 SVGEGT. Trimming shortened V by 5 bases and J by 2 bases, and 12 bases separated the two germline ends.